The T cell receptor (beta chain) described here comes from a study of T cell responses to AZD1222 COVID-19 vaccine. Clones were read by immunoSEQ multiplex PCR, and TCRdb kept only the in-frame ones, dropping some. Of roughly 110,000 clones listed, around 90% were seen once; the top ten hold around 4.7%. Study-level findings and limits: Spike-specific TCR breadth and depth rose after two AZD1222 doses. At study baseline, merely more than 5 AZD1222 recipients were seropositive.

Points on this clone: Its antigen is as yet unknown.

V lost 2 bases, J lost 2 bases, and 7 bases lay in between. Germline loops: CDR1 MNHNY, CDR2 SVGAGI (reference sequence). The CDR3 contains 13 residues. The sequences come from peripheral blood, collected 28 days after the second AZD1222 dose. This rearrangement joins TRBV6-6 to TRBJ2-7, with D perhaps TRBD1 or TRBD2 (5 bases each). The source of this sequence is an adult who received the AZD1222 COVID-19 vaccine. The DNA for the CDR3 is TGTGCCAGCAGTTACCGGGGCCCCTACGAGCAGTACTTC. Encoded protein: CASSYRGPYEQYF.